The 21 T cell receptor beta chains given below trace back to one sample, sequenced in a study of shared clonotypes between healthy human individuals. This table comes from immunoSEQ multiplex PCR, and its TCRdb copy is limited to in-frame clones, with some not included. In the table there are around 2,000,000 clones, 85% to 95% of which are singletons. The sequencing sample was made of naive CD4+ T cells sorted from blood. The sample's subset: CD45RA+ positively selected. All receptors derive from a man younger than 30 in good health.

This clone showed up just once. A read error is possible here, since a much larger clone lies one base away. Different DNA sequences within this sample yield the same CDR3. The chain links TRBV2 to TRBJ2-7; 7 bases align to TRBD1. After removal of 2 bases from V and 1 base from J, the junction contained 2 bases not matched to a gene. The CDR3 runs 14 residues. Germline CDR1 SNHLY, CDR2 FYNNEI. The CDR3 loop reads CASSERDRSYEQYF. The CDR3 nucleotides read TGTGCCAGCAGTGAACGGGACAGATCCTACGAGCAGTACTTC.

The J gene is TRBJ2-7, the V gene TRBV30; D gene ambiguous. The germline gives CDR1 GTSNPN, CDR2 SVGIG (reference sequence). With 0 bases removed from V and 6 bases from J, the gap between germline ends came to 12 bases. CDR3 size: 13 residues. This chain's CDR3 is CAWSVSHRSEQYF. The CDR3 DNA reads TGTGCCTGGAGTGTCTCGCATCGGTCCGAGCAGTACTTC.

The chain combines TRBV10-1 with TRBJ2-7; D is ambiguous. Germline V lookup: CDR1 WNHNN, CDR2 SYGVQD (reference sequence). The CDR3 is 14 amino acids. V lost 2 bases, J lost 1 base, and 9 bases lay in between. The CDR3, as DNA: TGCGCCAGCAGTGAGAGGCTGGATTCCTACGAGCAGTACTTC. It specifies CASSERLDSYEQYF.

The chain combines TRBV6-4 with TRBJ2-7, with no clear D. This CDR3 region has 12 residues. Trimming took off 10 bases at V and 0 bases at J, with 10 bases between the two ends. Germline V gene lookup returns CDR1 MRHNA and CDR2 SNTAGT. The CDR3 region is CATLRSSYEQYF. The CDR3 DNA follows: TGTGCCACCTTGAGGAGCTCCTACGAGCAGTACTTC.

Comment on this clone: Other DNA sequences from this sample encode an identical CDR3 as well. The rearrangement links TRBV27 to TRBJ1-2, with D hard to call. The V end lost 6 bases, the J end lost 3 bases, and 11 bases lay between the germline ends. CDR3 size: 13 residues. Germline values: CDR1 MNHEY, CDR2 SMNVEV (reference sequence). CDR3 nucleotide sequence: TGTGCCAGCAGCCCCACGGGCGACTATGGCTACACCTTC. Translation gives CASSPTGDYGYTF.

The chain combines TRBV6-5 with TRBJ1-4; TRBD1 agrees at 11 bases. Germline CDR1 MNHEY, CDR2 SVGAGI. With V trimmed by 0 bases and J by 7 bases, 4 bases remained unmatched. The CDR3 covers 16 residues. This CDR3 reads CASSYSWDRGGEKLFF. CDR3 DNA: TGTGCCAGCAGTTACTCGTGGGACAGGGGGGGTGAAAAACTGTTTTTT.

This chain connects TRBV6-5 to TRBJ1-5; D perhaps matches TRBD1 (5 bases). Trimming stripped 7 bases from V and 11 bases from J, with 18 bases between. The CDR3 is 13 residues long. Germline CDR1 and CDR2: MNHEY and SVGAGI. CDR3 nucleotide sequence: TGTGCCAGCATCGACCCGGGGGGTTGGACCCAGCATTTT. Translation: CASIDPGGWTQHF.

The genes are TRBV6-1 and TRBJ2-7; a weak D match, TRBD2 (6 bases). CDR3 length: 13 residues. Trimming stripped 6 bases from V and 3 bases from J, with 12 bases between. Germline CDR1 MNHNS, CDR2 SASEGT. CDR3 DNA sequence: TGTGCCAGCAGCTTAGCGGCAAACTACGAGCAGTACTTC. Translating it yields CASSLAANYEQYF.

V is TRBV19 and J is TRBJ1-6; D unresolved. Between the trimmed V and J ends, which lost 5 bases and 4 bases, there was a span of 12 bases. Germline V lookup: CDR1 LNHDA, CDR2 SQIVND (reference sequence). The CDR3 loop spans 15 amino acids. In DNA, the CDR3 is TGTGCCAGTAGTGGGTACATGGAGTATAATTCACCCCTCCACTTT. As protein: CASSGYMEYNSPLHF.

This clone was counted once. This rearrangement joins TRBV15 to TRBJ2-7; possibly TRBD2 for D (6 bases). There are 17 residues in the CDR3. V lost 8 bases and J lost 2, with 25 bases in between. In germline, CDR1 is LNHNV, CDR2 YYDKDF (reference sequence). CDR3 nucleotides: TGTGCCACCTCTCAACTGGGCCCCACGGGGGTAGCCTACGAGCAGTACTTC. This translates into CATSQLGPTGVAYEQYF.

J is TRBJ2-7 and V is TRBV7-9; 9 positions agree with TRBD1. V lost 0 bases, J lost 6 bases, and 3 bases stayed unmatched. This CDR3 has 14 amino acids. Germline assignment: CDR1 SEHNR and CDR2 FQNEAQ (reference sequence). CDR3 protein: CASSLAGTGLEQYF. CDR3 in DNA: TGTGCCAGCAGCTTAGCCGGGACAGGGCTCGAGCAGTACTTC.

V gene TRBV6-5 combines with J gene TRBJ2-3; D not resolved. Germline lookup yields CDR1 MNHEY and CDR2 SVGAGI. The CDR3 has 14 amino acids. Trimming stripped 8 bases from V and 3 bases from J, with 15 bases between. The CDR3 loop reads CASRTLGRTDTQYF. The CDR3 nucleotides read TGTGCCAGCCGTACCTTAGGGCGGACAGATACGCAGTATTTT.

The V and J genes are TRBV2 and TRBJ1-1; unclear D gene. CDR3 length: 13 residues. Between the trimmed V and J ends, which lost 8 bases and 6 bases, there was a span of 16 bases. Germline lookup yields CDR1 SNHLY and CDR2 FYNNEI. This CDR3 is CASRPEGLAEAFF. The CDR3 DNA is TGTGCCAGCCGACCTGAAGGCTTAGCTGAAGCTTTCTTT.

The chain links TRBV5-1 to TRBJ1-3; D is unclear. The V gene's germline CDR1 is SGHRS and CDR2 YFSETQ. Trimming removed 4 bases from V and 0 bases from J, with 11 bases in between. The CDR3 has 15 amino acids. Here the CDR3 reads CASSPATSSGNTIYF. CDR3 DNA: TGCGCCAGCAGCCCAGCCACGAGCTCTGGAAACACCATATATTTT. Together with reference TRBV5-1 and TRBJ1-3, the CDR3 gives the full variable domain: KAGVTQTPRYLIKTRGQQVTLSCSPISGHRSVSWYQQTPGQGLQFLFEYFSETQRNKGNFPGRFSGRQFSNSRSEMNVSTLELGDSALYLCASSPATSSGNTIYFGEGSWLTVV.

This chain uses TRBV5-1 with TRBJ2-7; TRBD2 aligns across 12 bases. The CDR3 totals 17 residues. V shed 2 bases and J 2 bases; nucleotides not matched to a gene: 8. CDR1 is SGHRS, CDR2 YFSETQ, per germline. The CDR3 DNA follows: TGCGCCAGCAGCTTAGGAGTGTGGACTAGCGGGACCTACGAGCAGTACTTC. Its translation is CASSLGVWTSGTYEQYF. The full variable domain, in which reference TRBV5-1 and TRBJ2-7 provide the parts outside the CDR3, is KAGVTQTPRYLIKTRGQQVTLSCSPISGHRSVSWYQQTPGQGLQFLFEYFSETQRNKGNFPGRFSGRQFSNSRSEMNVSTLELGDSALYLCASSLGVWTSGTYEQYFGPGTRLTVT.

This chain links TRBV5-6 with TRBJ1-2; the D is unclear. Germline V gene sequence: CDR1 SGHDT, CDR2 YYEEEE. V dropped 2 bases and J dropped 1 base, with 12 bases sitting between them. There are 15 residues in the CDR3. Written as DNA, the CDR3 is TGTGCCAGCAGCTTTGATTGGGATCTTAACTATGGCTACACCTTC. The encoded protein is CASSFDWDLNYGYTF.

This chain links TRBV6-1 with TRBJ1-5, with D maybe TRBD1 (5 bases). V was pared by 2 bases and J by 4 bases, with 12 bases between. The CDR3 totals 15 residues. Germline CDR1 reads MNHNS; CDR2 reads SASEGT. CDR3 coding DNA: TGTGCCAGCAGTGAACGAGACAGATTTAATCAGCCCCAGCATTTT. Translating gives CASSERDRFNQPQHF.

The CDR3 nucleotides read TGCGCCAGCAGCTTCGACAGGGGCGATCCCTACCCTTATGGCTACACCTTC. Amino acids: CASSFDRGDPYPYGYTF. The chain combines TRBV5-1 with TRBJ1-2; 8 bases map to TRBD1. This CDR3 has 17 amino acids. The trim removed 2 bases at V and 5 bases at J, leaving 14 bases unmatched. Germline loops: CDR1 SGHRS, CDR2 YFSETQ.

The rearrangement uses TRBV18 and TRBJ2-7; D is possibly TRBD2 (5 bases). Trimming pared 8 bases from V and 3 bases from J, leaving 14 bases between. This CDR3 comprises 13 residues. CDR1 is KGHSH and CDR2 is LQKENI in the germline V gene. Here the CDR3 DNA reads TGTGCCAGCCGAGACACCGCGGGCTACGAGCAGTACTTC. It yields the protein CASRDTAGYEQYF.

This chain joins TRBV18 and TRBJ1-2, with D unclear. This CDR3 has 12 residues. From germline, CDR1 is KGHSH and CDR2 LQKENI. V was shortened by 3 bases and J by 7 bases, with 9 bases between the two germline ends. The CDR3 region has the DNA TGTGCCAGCTCACCGGACGGCCTTGGCTACACCTTC. This translates into CASSPDGLGYTF.

This chain uses TRBV6-6 with TRBJ2-7; TRBD1 matches at 9 bases. This CDR3 has 16 residues. Trimming removed 6 bases from V and 6 bases from J; junction bases left unmatched: 15. Germline values: CDR1 MNHNY, CDR2 SVGAGI (reference sequence). The CDR3 sequence: CASRPTTGGAGREQYF. Here the CDR3 DNA reads TGTGCCAGCAGACCGACCACAGGGGGCGCTGGGCGCGAGCAGTACTTC.